This note documents a single T cell receptor (beta chain) sequence. Clones were read by immunoSEQ multiplex PCR, and TCRdb kept only the in-frame ones, dropping some. The sample records tens of thousands of clones, about 93% being singletons. This specimen comes from a study of T cell changes during pregnancy in multiple sclerosis. With V trimmed by 5 bases and J by 7 bases, 9 bases remained unmatched. This CDR3 has 15 amino acids. Germline V gene lookup returns CDR1 MDHEN and CDR2 SYDVKM. The sequence was obtained from a female donor with multiple sclerosis, enrolled in a pregnancy study. J is TRBJ2-3 and V is TRBV28, with 10 positions matching TRBD1. The specimen was CD4+ T cells from peripheral blood mononuclear cells, collected after pregnancy. The CDR3 bases are TGTGCCAGCAGTCCACAGACAGGGGGCGATAATACGCAGTATTTT. Its translation is CASSPQTGGDNTQYF.